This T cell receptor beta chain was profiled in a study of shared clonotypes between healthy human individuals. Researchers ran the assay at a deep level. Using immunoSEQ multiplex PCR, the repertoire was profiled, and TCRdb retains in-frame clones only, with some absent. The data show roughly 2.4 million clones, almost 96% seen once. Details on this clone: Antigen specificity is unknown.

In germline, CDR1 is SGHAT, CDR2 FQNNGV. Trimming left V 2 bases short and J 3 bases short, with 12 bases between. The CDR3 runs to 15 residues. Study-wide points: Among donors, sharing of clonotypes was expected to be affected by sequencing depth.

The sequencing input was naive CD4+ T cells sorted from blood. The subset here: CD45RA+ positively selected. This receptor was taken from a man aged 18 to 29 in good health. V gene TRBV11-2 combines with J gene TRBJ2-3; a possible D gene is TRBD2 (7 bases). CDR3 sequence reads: CASSLTGRGTDTQYF. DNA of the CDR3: TGTGCCAGCAGCTTAACAGGGAGGGGTACAGATACGCAGTATTTT.